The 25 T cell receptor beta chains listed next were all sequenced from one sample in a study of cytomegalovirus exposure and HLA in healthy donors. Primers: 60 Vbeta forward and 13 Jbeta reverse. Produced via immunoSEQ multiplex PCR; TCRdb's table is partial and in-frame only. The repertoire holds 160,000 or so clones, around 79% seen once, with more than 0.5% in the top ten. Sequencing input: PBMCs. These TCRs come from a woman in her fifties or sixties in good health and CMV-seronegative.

Written as DNA, the CDR3 is TGTGCCAGCAGTTTTCCCGGTCAGCCCCAGCATTTT. Protein product: CASSFPGQPQHF. The chain combines TRBV28 with TRBJ1-5; the D is unclear. CDR3 length: 12 residues. The ends were cut back, 3 bases at V and 6 bases at J, with 6 bases in the middle. In germline, CDR1 is MDHEN, CDR2 SYDVKM.

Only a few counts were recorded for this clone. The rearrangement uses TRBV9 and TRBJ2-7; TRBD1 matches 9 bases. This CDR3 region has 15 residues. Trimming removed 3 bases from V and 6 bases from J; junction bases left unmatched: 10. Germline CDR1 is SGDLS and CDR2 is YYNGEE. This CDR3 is CASSAWGGQGTEQYF. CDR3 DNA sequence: TGTGCCAGCAGCGCGTGGGGGGGACAGGGTACCGAGCAGTACTTC.

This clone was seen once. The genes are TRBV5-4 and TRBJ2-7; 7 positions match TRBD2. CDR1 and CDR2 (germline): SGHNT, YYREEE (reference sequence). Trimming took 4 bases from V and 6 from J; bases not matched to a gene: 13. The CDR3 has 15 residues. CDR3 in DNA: TGTGCCAGCAGCCCAGGACTAGGAAGTGGTATCGAGCAGTACTTC. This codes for CASSPGLGSGIEQYF.

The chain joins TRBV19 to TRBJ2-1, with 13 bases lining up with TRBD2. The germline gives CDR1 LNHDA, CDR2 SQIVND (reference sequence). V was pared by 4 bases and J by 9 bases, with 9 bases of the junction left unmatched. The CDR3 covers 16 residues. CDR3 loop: CASSSGTSGTLGEQFF. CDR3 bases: TGTGCCAGTAGTAGTGGGACTAGCGGGACATTGGGTGAGCAGTTCTTC.

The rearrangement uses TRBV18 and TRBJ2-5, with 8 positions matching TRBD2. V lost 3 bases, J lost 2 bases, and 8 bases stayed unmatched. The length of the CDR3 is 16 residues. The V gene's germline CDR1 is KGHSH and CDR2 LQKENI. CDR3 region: CASSPVAGGAQETQYF. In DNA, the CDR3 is TGTGCCAGCTCACCCGTGGCGGGGGGCGCACAAGAGACCCAGTACTTC.

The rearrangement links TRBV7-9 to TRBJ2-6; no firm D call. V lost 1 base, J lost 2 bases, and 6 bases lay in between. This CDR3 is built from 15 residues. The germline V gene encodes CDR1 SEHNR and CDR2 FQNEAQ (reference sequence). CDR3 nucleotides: TGTGCCAGCAGCTTAGGAGCCGCTGGGGCCAACGTCCTGACTTTC. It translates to CASSLGAAGANVLTF. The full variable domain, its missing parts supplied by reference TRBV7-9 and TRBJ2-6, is DTGVSQNPRHKITKRGQNVTFRCDPISEHNRLYWYRQTLGQGPEFLTYFQNEAQLEKSRLLSDRFSAERPKGSFSTLEIQRTEQGDSAMYLCASSLGAAGANVLTFGAGSRLTVL.

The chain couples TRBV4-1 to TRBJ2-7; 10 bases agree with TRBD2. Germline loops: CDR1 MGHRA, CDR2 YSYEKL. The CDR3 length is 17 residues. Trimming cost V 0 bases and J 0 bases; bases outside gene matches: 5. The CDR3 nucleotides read TGCGCCAGCAGCCAAGAGCTAGCGGGAGAGTTCTCCTACGAGCAGTACTTC. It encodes CASSQELAGEFSYEQYF.

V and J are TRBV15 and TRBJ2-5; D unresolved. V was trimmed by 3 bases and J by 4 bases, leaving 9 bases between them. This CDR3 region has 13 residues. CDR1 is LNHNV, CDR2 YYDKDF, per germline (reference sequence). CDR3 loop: CATSSFGRETQYF. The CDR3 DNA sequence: TGTGCCACCAGCAGTTTTGGTAGAGAGACCCAGTACTTC.

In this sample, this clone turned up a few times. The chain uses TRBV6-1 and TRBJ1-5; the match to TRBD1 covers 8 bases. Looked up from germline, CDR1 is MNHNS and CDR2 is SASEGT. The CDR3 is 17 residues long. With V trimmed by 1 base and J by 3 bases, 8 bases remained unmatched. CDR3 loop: CASSEGLTDRANQPQHF. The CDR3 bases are TGTGCCAGCAGTGAAGGCCTGACGGACAGGGCCAATCAGCCCCAGCATTTT.

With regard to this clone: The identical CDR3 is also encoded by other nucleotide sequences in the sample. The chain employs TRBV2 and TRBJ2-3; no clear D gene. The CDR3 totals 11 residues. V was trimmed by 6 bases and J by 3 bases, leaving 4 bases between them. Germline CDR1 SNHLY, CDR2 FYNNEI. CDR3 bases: TGTGCCAGCAGCTTAACAGATACGCAGTATTTT. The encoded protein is CASSLTDTQYF. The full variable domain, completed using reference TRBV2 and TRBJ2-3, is EPEVTQTPSHQVTQMGQEVILRCVPISNHLYFYWYRQILGQKVEFLVSFYNNEISEKSEIFDDQFSVERPDGSNFTLKIRSTKLEDSAMYFCASSLTDTQYFGPGTRLTVL.

CDR3 in amino acids: CASTRGQGVDYGYTF. The CDR3 region has the DNA TGTGCCAGCACCCGCGGACAGGGAGTTGACTATGGCTACACCTTC. This rearrangement joins TRBV7-9 to TRBJ1-2, with 8 bases that match TRBD1. This CDR3 region has 15 residues. The ends lost 7 bases at V and 3 bases at J; junction bases unmatched: 10. CDR1 is SEHNR and CDR2 is FQNEAQ in the germline V gene (reference sequence). The full variable domain, completed using reference TRBV7-9 and TRBJ1-2, is DTGVSQNPRHKITKRGQNVTFRCDPISEHNRLYWYRQTLGQGPEFLTYFQNEAQLEKSRLLSDRFSAERPKGSFSTLEIQRTEQGDSAMYLCASTRGQGVDYGYTFGSGTRLTVV.

CDR3 in DNA: TGTGCCAGCAGCGGCTACCAGGGGACATATGGCTACACCTTC. This sequence encodes CASSGYQGTYGYTF. The V and J genes are TRBV7-8 and TRBJ1-2; D might be TRBD1 (6 bases). There are 14 residues in the CDR3. Germline CDR1 SGHVS, CDR2 FQNEAQ. The V and J ends lost 5 bases and 5 bases respectively, with 15 bases between them.

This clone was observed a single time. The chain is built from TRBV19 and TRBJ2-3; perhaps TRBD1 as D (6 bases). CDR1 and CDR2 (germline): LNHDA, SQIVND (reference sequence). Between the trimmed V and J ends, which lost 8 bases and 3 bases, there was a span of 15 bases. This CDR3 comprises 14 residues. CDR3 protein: CASGLGAWTDTQYF. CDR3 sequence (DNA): TGTGCCAGTGGTTTGGGGGCTTGGACAGATACGCAGTATTTT. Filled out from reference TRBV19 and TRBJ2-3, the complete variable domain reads DGGITQSPKYLFRKEGQNVTLSCEQNLNHDAMYWYRQDPGQGLRLIYYSQIVNDFQKGDIAEGYSVSREKKESFPLTVTSAQKNPTAFYLCASGLGAWTDTQYFGPGTRLTVL.

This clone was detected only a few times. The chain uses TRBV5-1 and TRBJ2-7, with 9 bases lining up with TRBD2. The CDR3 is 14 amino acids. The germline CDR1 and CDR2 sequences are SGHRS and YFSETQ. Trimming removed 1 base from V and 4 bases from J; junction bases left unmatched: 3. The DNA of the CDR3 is TGCGCCAGCAGCTTGTCCCTAGCGGGATACGAGCAGTACTTC. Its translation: CASSLSLAGYEQYF.

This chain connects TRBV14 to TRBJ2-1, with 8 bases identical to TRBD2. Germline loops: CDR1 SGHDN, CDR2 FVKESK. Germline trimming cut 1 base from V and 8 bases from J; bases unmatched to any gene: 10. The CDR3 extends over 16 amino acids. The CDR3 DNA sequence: TGTGCCAGCAGCCAAGGTGTAGGGACTAGACCCTATGAGCAGTTCTTC. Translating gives CASSQGVGTRPYEQFF. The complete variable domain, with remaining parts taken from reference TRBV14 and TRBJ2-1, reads EAGVTQFPSHSVIEKGQTVTLRCDPISGHDNLYWYRRVMGKEIKFLLHFVKESKQDESGMPNNRFLAERTGGTYSTLKVQPAELEDSGVYFCASSQGVGTRPYEQFFGPGTRLTVL.

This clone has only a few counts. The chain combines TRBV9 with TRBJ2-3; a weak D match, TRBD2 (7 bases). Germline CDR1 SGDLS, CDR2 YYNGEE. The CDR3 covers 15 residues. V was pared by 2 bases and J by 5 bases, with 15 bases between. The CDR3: CASSVRGLRIDTQYF. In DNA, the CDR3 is TGTGCCAGCAGCGTGCGGGGGCTCAGGATAGATACGCAGTATTTT.

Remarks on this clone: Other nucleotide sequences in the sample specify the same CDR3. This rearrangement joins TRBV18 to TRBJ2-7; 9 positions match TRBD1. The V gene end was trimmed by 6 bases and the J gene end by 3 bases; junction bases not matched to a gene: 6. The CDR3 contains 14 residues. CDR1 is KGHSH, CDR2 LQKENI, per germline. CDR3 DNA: TGTGCCAGCTCCCCGGACAGGGGAAGCTACGAGCAGTACTTC. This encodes CASSPDRGSYEQYF. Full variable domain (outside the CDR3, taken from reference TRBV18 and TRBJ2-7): NAGVMQNPRHLVRRRGQEARLRCSPMKGHSHVYWYRQLPEEGLKFMVYLQKENIIDESGMPKERFSAEFPKEGPSILRIQQVVRGDSAAYFCASSPDRGSYEQYFGPGTRLTVT.

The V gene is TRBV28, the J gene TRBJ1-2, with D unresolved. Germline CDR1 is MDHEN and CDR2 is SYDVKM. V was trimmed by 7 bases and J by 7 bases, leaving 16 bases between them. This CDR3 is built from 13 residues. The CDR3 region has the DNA TGTGCCAGCAATCCTGTCTCGGTTAGTGGCTACACCTTC. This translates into CASNPVSVSGYTF.

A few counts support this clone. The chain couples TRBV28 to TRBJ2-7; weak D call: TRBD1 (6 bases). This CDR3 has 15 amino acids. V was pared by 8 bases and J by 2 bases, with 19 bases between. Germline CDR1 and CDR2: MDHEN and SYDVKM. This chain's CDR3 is CASFPRTASTYEQYF. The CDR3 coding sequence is TGTGCCAGCTTCCCCCGGACAGCCAGTACCTACGAGCAGTACTTC. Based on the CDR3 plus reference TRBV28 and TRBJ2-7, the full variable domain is DVKVTQSSRYLVKRTGEKVFLECVQDMDHENMFWYRQDPGLGLRLIYFSYDVKMKEKGDIPEGYSVSREKKERFSLILESASTNQTSMYLCASFPRTASTYEQYFGPGTRLTVT.

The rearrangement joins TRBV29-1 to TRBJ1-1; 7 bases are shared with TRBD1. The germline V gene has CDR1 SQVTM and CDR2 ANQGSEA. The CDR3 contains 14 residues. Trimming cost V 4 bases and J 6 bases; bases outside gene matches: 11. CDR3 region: CSVAQTGSGAEAFF. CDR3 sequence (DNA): TGCAGCGTTGCCCAGACAGGGAGTGGTGCTGAAGCTTTCTTT.

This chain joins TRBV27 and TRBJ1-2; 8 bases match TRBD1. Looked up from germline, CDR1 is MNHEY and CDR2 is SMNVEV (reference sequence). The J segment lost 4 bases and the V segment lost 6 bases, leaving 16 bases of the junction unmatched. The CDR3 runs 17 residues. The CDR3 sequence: CASSPQTRTGRSYGYTF. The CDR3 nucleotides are TGTGCCAGCAGCCCACAGACCAGGACAGGGAGGTCCTATGGCTACACCTTC.

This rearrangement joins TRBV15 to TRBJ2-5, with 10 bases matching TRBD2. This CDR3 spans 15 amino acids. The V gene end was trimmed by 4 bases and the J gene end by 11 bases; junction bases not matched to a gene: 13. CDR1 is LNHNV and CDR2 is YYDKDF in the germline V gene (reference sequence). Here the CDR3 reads CATSTLAGVLGEQYF. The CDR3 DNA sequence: TGTGCCACCAGCACCCTAGCGGGGGTATTGGGGGAGCAGTACTTC.

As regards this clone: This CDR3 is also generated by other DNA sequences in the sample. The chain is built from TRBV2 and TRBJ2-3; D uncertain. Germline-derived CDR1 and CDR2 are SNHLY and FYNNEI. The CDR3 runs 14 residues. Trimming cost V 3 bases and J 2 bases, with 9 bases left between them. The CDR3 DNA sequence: TGTGCCAGCAGTGAGAACTCCTACACAGATACGCAGTATTTT. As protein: CASSENSYTDTQYF. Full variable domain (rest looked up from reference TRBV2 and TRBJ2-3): EPEVTQTPSHQVTQMGQEVILRCVPISNHLYFYWYRQILGQKVEFLVSFYNNEISEKSEIFDDQFSVERPDGSNFTLKIRSTKLEDSAMYFCASSENSYTDTQYFGPGTRLTVL.

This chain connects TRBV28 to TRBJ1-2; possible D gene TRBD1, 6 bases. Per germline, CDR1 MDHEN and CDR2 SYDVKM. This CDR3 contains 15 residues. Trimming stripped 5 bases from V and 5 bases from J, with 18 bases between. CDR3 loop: CASSLTRGGAYGYTF. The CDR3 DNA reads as TGTGCCAGCAGTCTCACAAGAGGGGGGGCGTATGGCTACACCTTC.

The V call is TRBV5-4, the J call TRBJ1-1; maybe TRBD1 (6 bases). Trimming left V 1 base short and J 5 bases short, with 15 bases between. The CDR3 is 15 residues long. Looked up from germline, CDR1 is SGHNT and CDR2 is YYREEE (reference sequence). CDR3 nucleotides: TGTGCCAGCAGCTTGTACTACAGGGTGGATACTGAAGCTTTCTTT. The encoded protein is CASSLYYRVDTEAFF.